This TCR beta chain was recorded in a study of blood T cell repertoires in COVID-19. Looking at the study overall: T cells, B-cell-depleted T cells, or PBMCs provided the cDNA or gDNA that served as material.

Each exposed participant met a COVID-19 case in the 2 weeks preceding study entry. This clone appeared a few times. An end of the junction differs from the germline gene, which may be a read error. The assay was immunoSEQ multiplex PCR, and TCRdb's table has in-frame clones only and misses some. Of roughly 430,000 clones listed, 70% to 90% are singletons. CDR1 and CDR2 (germline): SGDLS, YYNGEE. CDR3 length equals 8 residues. The specimen was PBMCs or T cells enriched from blood (not recorded which). The source is a woman between 18 and 30 years old who had been exposed to COVID-19. The chain employs TRBV9 and TRBJ2-7; TRBD2 matches at 7 bases. The CDR3 protein is CGRYEQYF. DNA for the CDR3: TGCGGGAGGTACGAGCAGTACTTC. The whole variable domain, filled in from reference TRBV9 and TRBJ2-7, reads DSGVTQTPKHLITATGQRVTLRCSPRSGDLSVYWYQQSLDQGLQFLIQYYNGEERAKGNILERFSAQQFPDLHSELNLSSLELGDSALYFCGRYEQYFGPGTRLTVT.